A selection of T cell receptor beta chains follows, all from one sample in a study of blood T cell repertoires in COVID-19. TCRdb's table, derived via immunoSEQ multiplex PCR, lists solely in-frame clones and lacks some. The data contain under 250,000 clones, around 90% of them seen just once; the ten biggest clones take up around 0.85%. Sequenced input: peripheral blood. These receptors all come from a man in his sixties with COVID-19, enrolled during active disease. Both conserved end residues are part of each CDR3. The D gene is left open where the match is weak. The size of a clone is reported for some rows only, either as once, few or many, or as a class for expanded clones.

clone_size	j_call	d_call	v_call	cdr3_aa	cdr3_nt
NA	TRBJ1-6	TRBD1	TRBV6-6	CASSYSRDRYNSPLHF	TGTGCCAGCAGTTACTCGAGGGACAGGTATAATTCACCCCTCCACTTT
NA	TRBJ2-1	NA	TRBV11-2	CASSRLTPGQGGNEQFF	TGTGCCAGCAGCCGACTAACGCCAGGCCAAGGGGGAAATGAGCAGTTCTTC
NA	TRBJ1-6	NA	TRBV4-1	CASSQDRNSPLHF	TGCGCCAGCAGCCAAGATCGGAATTCACCCCTCCACTTT
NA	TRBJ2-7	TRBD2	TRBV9	CASSVGASGRYEQYF	TGTGCCAGCAGCGTAGGGGCTAGCGGGAGATACGAGCAGTACTTC
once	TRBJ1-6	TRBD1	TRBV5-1	CASKSGTGNSPLHF	TGCGCCAGCAAATCCGGGACAGGCAATTCACCCCTCCACTTT
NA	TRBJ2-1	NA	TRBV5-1	CASSRGSSEQFF	TGCGCCAGCAGCCGGGGGTCTAGTGAGCAGTTCTTC
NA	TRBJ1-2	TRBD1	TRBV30	CAWSGTDGYTF	TGTGCCTGGAGCGGGACAGATGGCTACACCTTC
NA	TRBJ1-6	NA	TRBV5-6	CASSFPDNSPLHF	TGTGCCAGCAGCTTTCCGGATAATTCACCCCTCCACTTT
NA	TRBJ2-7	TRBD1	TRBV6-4	CASSDSQGAEVRYEQYF	TGTGCCAGCAGTGACTCGCAGGGGGCAGAGGTTAGGTACGAGCAGTACTTC
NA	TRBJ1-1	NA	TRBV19	CASSYTGSMNTEAFF	TGTGCCAGTAGCTATACAGGTTCCATGAACACTGAAGCTTTCTTT
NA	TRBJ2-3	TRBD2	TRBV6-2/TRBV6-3	CASSRAGTSGTDTQYF	TGTGCCAGCAGTCGTGCCGGGACTAGCGGCACAGATACGCAGTATTTT
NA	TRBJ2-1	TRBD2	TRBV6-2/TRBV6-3	CASSPRRTSGRSDGQFF	TGTGCCAGCAGCCCTAGGAGGACTAGCGGGAGGTCGGATGGGCAGTTCTTC
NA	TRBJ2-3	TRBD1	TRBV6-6	CASSRRDRSTDTQYF	TGTGCCAGCAGCCGCCGGGACAGAAGCACAGATACGCAGTATTTT
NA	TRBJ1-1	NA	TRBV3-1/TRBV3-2	CASSLTPTEAFF	TGTGCCAGCAGCCTAACACCTACTGAAGCTTTCTTT
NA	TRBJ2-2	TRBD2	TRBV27	CASSLCVAGELAGGTDTGELFF	TGTGCCAGCAGTTTATGTGTTGCTGGGGAGCTAGCGGGAGGGACGGACACCGGGGAGCTGTTTTTT
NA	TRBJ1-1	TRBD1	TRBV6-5	CASYGDRSNTEAFF	TGTGCCAGCTACGGGGACAGATCCAACACTGAAGCTTTCTTT
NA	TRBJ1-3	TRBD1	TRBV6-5	CASSNRQGPGYF	TGTGCCAGCAGCAATAGACAGGGGCCAGGGTATTTT
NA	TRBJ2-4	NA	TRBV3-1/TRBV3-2	CASSLGQNLAKNIQYF	TGTGCCAGCAGCCTAGGACAGAATCTAGCCAAAAACATTCAGTACTTC
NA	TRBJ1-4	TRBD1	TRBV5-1	CASSLAAGGARRGEKLFF	TGCGCCAGCAGCTTGGCCGCAGGGGGCGCGAGGAGAGGTGAAAAACTGTTTTTT
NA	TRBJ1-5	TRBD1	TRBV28	CASSTRTGIYQPQHF	TGTGCCAGCAGTACACGGACAGGGATCTATCAGCCCCAGCATTTT
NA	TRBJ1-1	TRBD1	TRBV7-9	CASSLPGQGKSEAFF	TGTGCCAGCAGCTTACCCGGACAGGGCAAATCTGAAGCTTTCTTT
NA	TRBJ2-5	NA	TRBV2	CASAPILALGETQYF	TGTGCCAGCGCGCCCATTCTAGCGTTGGGGGAGACCCAGTACTTC
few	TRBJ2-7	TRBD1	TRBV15	CATSRDRGPYEQYF	TGTGCCACCAGCAGGGACAGGGGGCCCTACGAGCAGTACTTC
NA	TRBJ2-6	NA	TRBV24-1	CATGSGDGANVLTF	TGTGCCACCGGGTCAGGGGATGGGGCCAACGTCCTGACTTTC
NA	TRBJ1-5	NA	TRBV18	CASSQGRNQPQHF	TGTGCCAGCTCTCAAGGGAGAAATCAGCCCCAGCATTTT
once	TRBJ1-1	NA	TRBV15	CATSPRGGSGTEAFF	TGTGCCACCAGCCCGCGGGGGGGCTCGGGCACTGAAGCTTTCTTT
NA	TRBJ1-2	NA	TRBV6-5	CASNGQGHYGYTF	TGTGCCAGCAACGGTCAGGGCCACTATGGCTACACCTTC
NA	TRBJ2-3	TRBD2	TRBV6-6	CASSPPAGTSGGAGTDTQYF	TGTGCCAGCAGTCCCCCCGCCGGGACTAGCGGGGGGGCAGGCACAGATACGCAGTATTTT
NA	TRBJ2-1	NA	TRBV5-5	CASSVQIGSYNEQFF	TGTGCCAGCAGCGTACAGATAGGCTCCTACAATGAGCAGTTCTTC
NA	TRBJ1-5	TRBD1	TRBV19	CASSIVFSRTGGSNQPQHF	TGTGCCAGTAGTATAGTTTTTTCTAGGACAGGGGGTAGCAATCAGCCCCAGCATTTT
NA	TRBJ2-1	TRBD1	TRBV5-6	CASSPGQGSSHLQFF	TGTGCCAGCAGCCCAGGACAGGGGTCCTCTCACCTACAGTTCTTC
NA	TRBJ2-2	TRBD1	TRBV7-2	CASSFDRATGELFF	TGTGCCAGCAGCTTCGACAGGGCGACCGGGGAGCTGTTTTTT
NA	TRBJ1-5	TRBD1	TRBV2	CASSGRTGGNQPQHF	TGTGCCAGCAGTGGAAGGACAGGCGGCAATCAGCCCCAGCATTTT
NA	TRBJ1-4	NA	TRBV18	CASSPRGVGDEKLFF	TGTGCCAGCTCACCACGCGGGGTGGGGGATGAAAAACTGTTTTTT
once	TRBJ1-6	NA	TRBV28	CASSFMSSPLHF	TGTGCCAGCAGTTTTATGAGCTCACCCCTCCACTTT
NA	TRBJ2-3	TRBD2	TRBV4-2	CASSQRTSGGATDTQYF	TGTGCCAGCAGCCAGAGGACTAGCGGGGGGGCTACAGATACGCAGTATTTT
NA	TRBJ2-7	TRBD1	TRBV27	CASSLATGQGRAEQYF	TGTGCCAGCAGTTTAGCCACCGGACAGGGTCGGGCCGAGCAGTACTTC
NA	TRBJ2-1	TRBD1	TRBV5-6	CASSLTTGVIYNEQFF	TGTGCCAGCAGCTTGACGACAGGGGTGATATACAATGAGCAGTTCTTC
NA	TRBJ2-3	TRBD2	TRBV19	CASSPSGGRGDTQYF	TGTGCCAGTAGTCCCTCCGGCGGGAGGGGCGATACGCAGTATTTT
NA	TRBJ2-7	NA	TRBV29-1	CSVDNGSYEQYF	TGCAGCGTTGACAACGGCTCCTACGAGCAGTACTTC